The TCR beta chain under discussion was sequenced for a study of lymphopenia after photon versus proton radiotherapy. The table came from immunoSEQ multiplex PCR; TCRdb's copy has only in-frame clones and leaves some out. The sample consists of tens of thousands of clones, around 90% of them appearing once. Germline CDR1 reads MNHEY; CDR2 reads SVGAGI. CDR3 length: 15 residues. Trimming shortened V by 0 bases and J by 7 bases, and 13 bases separated the two germline ends. This clone was seen once. Its antigen is unknown. Study-wide results and caveats: Relative stability marked proton patients; photon patients lost diversity and naive cells. Only patients who died were analyzed for survival; proton advantage is unproven.

This chain links TRBV6-5 with TRBJ2-1; D is perhaps TRBD1 (6 bases). The sequence was collected from a woman in her 70s with pancreatic cancer. Some clones in this sample may be carry-over from other donors' samples. The sequences come from peripheral blood, collected from a patient treated with proton-based radiotherapy. The CDR3 loop reads CASSYSWGRNNEQFF. The CDR3 region has the DNA TGTGCCAGCAGTTACTCCTGGGGGCGGAATAATGAGCAGTTCTTC.